This is a list of T cell receptor beta chains from one sample in a study of vaccination and CD4 T cells after COVID-19. What these receptors recognize is not known. TCRdb redid the calling of the PCR reads with MiXCR, one entry per CDR3 protein. This sample has about 7,000 distinct CDR3 sequences, with over 70% found just once. Specimen: CD4+ T cells from blood, cultured in vitro. Source of these receptors: a human donor who had recovered from COVID-19. Each CDR3 is given with its conserved first and last residue. The D gene is left open where the match is weak. The size field is filled for only some rows; it gives once, few, many or a size class.

size	D	V	J	DNA	CDR3
once	TRBD1	TRBV10-1	TRBJ2-7	TGCGCCAGCAGTCGACAGGGTCTGGACGAGCAGTACTTC	CASSRQGLDEQYF
-	-	TRBV4-1	TRBJ2-4	TGCGCCAGCAGCCAAGGGAGGCAGTCCTTAGCCAAAAACATTCAGTACTTC	CASSQGRQSLAKNIQYF
-	-	TRBV20-1	TRBJ2-1	TGCAGTGCTCCCTGGGGTCTAGCCATACGCAATGAGCAGTTCTTC	CSAPWGLAIRNEQFF
-	-	TRBV20-1	TRBJ2-7	TGCAGTGCTAGTATGACAGGGAGGGACGGCGAGCAGTACTTC	CSASMTGRDGEQYF
-	TRBD2	TRBV9	TRBJ2-1	TGTGCCAGCAGCGCCGCGGGACTACCTCAGTTCTTC	CASSAAGLPQFF
-	TRBD1	TRBV19	TRBJ1-5	TGTGCCAGTAGTATAACCGGGACAGGTGATCAGCCCCAGCATTTT	CASSITGTGDQPQHF
large	-	TRBV2	TRBJ1-2	TGTGCCAGCAGTGAGCGGTGGGAATATGGCTACACCTTC	CASSERWEYGYTF
medium-sized	-	TRBV19	TRBJ2-7	TGTGCCAGTAGTATCGGGGTTGACCGACCCTACGAGCAGTACTTC	CASSIGVDRPYEQYF
-	-	TRBV7-2	TRBJ2-7	TGTGCCAGCAGCTTACAGCCCTACGAGCAGTACTTC	CASSLQPYEQYF
-	-	TRBV6-2/TRBV6-3	TRBJ2-5	TGTGCCAGCAGTTACGTTGCGGAGAAGGGGGGGTCTAAAGAGACCCAGTACTTC	CASSYVAEKGGSKETQYF
-	TRBD1	TRBV5-1	TRBJ1-2	TGCGCCAGCAGCGGCGGGACAGGGAGGGATGGCTACACCTTC	CASSGGTGRDGYTF
-	-	TRBV6-1	TRBJ1-5	TGTGCCAGCAGTGAAAAGGGAGGACGGGGGGTGAATCAGCCCCAGCATTTT	CASSEKGGRGVNQPQHF
-	-	TRBV15	TRBJ1-6	TGTGCCACCAGCACACGCCAGGAGTCACCCCTCCACTTT	CATSTRQESPLHF
-	TRBD1	TRBV6-2/TRBV6-3	TRBJ1-5	TGTGCCAGCGCCAACACGGGACAGAGGGGTCAGCCCCAGCATTTT	CASANTGQRGQPQHF
-	-	TRBV27	TRBJ1-2	TGTGCCAGCAGTCCTCAGACCAGTGGTTATGGCTACACCTTC	CASSPQTSGYGYTF
large	-	TRBV7-3	TRBJ2-5	TGTGCCAGCAGCCCTGGGGGTATGGAGACCCAGTACTTC	CASSPGGMETQYF
once	-	TRBV24-1	TRBJ2-3	TGTGCCACCAGTGATCGGGACCGCCGCACAGATACGCAGTATTTT	CATSDRDRRTDTQYF
few	-	TRBV30	TRBJ1-6	TGTGCCTGGAGTGTAGGGAATTCACCCCTCCACTTT	CAWSVGNSPLHF
-	-	TRBV6-2/TRBV6-3	TRBJ1-5	TGTGCCAGCAGGTATAGCAATCAGCCCCAGCATTTT	CASRYSNQPQHF
-	TRBD1	TRBV4-2	TRBJ1-1	TGTGCCAGCAGCCCCCCGACAGGGGCCCGCGAAGCTTTCTTT	CASSPPTGAREAFF
-	TRBD2	TRBV20-1	TRBJ2-3	TGCAGTGCGAAACCTAGCGGCCGGGGAGATACGCAGTATTTT	CSAKPSGRGDTQYF
few	-	TRBV29-1	TRBJ2-7	TGCAGCGTGGGAACGGGACCAGTTTACGAGCAGTACTTC	CSVGTGPVYEQYF
medium-sized	TRBD2	TRBV7-7	TRBJ2-1	TGTGCCAGCAGCTTAGATGGACTAGCTGGTCTTGAGCAGTTCTTC	CASSLDGLAGLEQFF
large	TRBD2	TRBV27	TRBJ2-1	TGTGCCAGCAGTTTACGGGACTACCACAATGAGCAGTTCTTC	CASSLRDYHNEQFF
medium-sized	-	TRBV10-2	TRBJ2-7	TGCGCCAGCTACCTGGGCGACGAGCAGTACTTC	CASYLGDEQYF
-	-	TRBV6-2/TRBV6-3	TRBJ1-6	TGTGCCAGCAGTCTAGGGCCGGGAGCCCGGAATTCACCCCTCCACTTT	CASSLGPGARNSPLHF
-	TRBD2	TRBV6-5	TRBJ2-7	TGTGCCAGCAGTTACTCAGCGGGAGGGACCTACGAGCAGTACTTC	CASSYSAGGTYEQYF
-	TRBD1	TRBV6-2/TRBV6-3	TRBJ1-2	TGTGCCAGCGGACTAACCGGGACAGCGGGGGGCTACACCTTC	CASGLTGTAGGYTF
-	-	TRBV27	TRBJ1-3	TGTGCCAGCAGTTTATCATCCCGGGCTGGAAACACCATATATTTT	CASSLSSRAGNTIYF
once	TRBD2	TRBV20-1	TRBJ2-7	TGCAGTGCTAGGACTAGCGGGAGGACCTACGAGCAGTACTTC	CSARTSGRTYEQYF
-	TRBD1	TRBV7-9	TRBJ1-2	TGTGCCAGCAGCCGGGACAGGGCTAACTATGGCTACACCTTC	CASSRDRANYGYTF
-	TRBD1	TRBV7-9	TRBJ1-1	TGTGCCAGCAGCCGAGTCCCGGGACAGGGAGATACTGAAGCTTTCTTT	CASSRVPGQGDTEAFF
once	-	TRBV5-7	TRBJ1-2	TGTGCCAGCAGCTGGACAGCTAACTATGGCTACACCTTC	CASSWTANYGYTF
-	TRBD1	TRBV6-1	TRBJ1-1	TGTGCCAGCAGAAGGACAGGGAGGGACACTGAAGCTTTCTTT	CASRRTGRDTEAFF
-	TRBD2	TRBV7-9	TRBJ2-5	TGTGCCAGCAGCTTAGGGAGCGGGACCCGGGAGACCCAGTACTTC	CASSLGSGTRETQYF
-	TRBD1	TRBV10-3	TRBJ1-5	TGTGCCATCAGACAGGGGGGGGACCAGCCCCAGCATTTT	CAIRQGGDQPQHF
large	-	TRBV27	TRBJ1-1	TGTGCCAGCAGACCCTCCCAGACCCCGAGAGCTTTCTTT	CASRPSQTPRAFF
-	TRBD1	TRBV20-1	TRBJ1-2	TGCAGTGCTGTCGGACAGGGCCTCCTTGGCTACACCTTC	CSAVGQGLLGYTF
-	TRBD2	TRBV6-1	TRBJ2-6	TGTGCCAGCAGTCGCGCTAGCGGGTACGTCAATTCTGGGGCCAACGTCCTGACTTTC	CASSRASGYVNSGANVLTF
-	TRBD2	TRBV7-2	TRBJ2-3	TGTGCCAGCAGCCCCCGGTTAGCGGGAGGCCTCACAGATACGCAGTATTTT	CASSPRLAGGLTDTQYF
-	-	TRBV7-9	TRBJ1-4	TGTGCCAGCAGCCGAGGTGGAGCAACTAATGAAAAACTGTTTTTT	CASSRGGATNEKLFF
-	-	TRBV12-3/TRBV12-4	TRBJ1-2	TGTGCCAGCAGAAAAGGCGTGGGGCAGGGGCATGGCTACACCTTC	CASRKGVGQGHGYTF
-	-	TRBV4-3	TRBJ2-5	TGCGCCAGCAGCCAAAGGACCCGGGAGACCCAGTACTTC	CASSQRTRETQYF